The rows below give T cell receptor beta chains drawn from one sample of a study of T cells in narcolepsy. Clones were read by immunoSEQ multiplex PCR, and TCRdb kept only the in-frame ones, dropping some. The sample holds some 16,000 clones, approximately 83% seen once. Sequences were obtained from memory (CD45RA-) CD4+ T cells from blood. The receptors derive from a human donor in good health. Both conserved end residues are part of each CDR3. The D gene is left open where the match is weak. Clone sizes are given selectively: once, few, many, or a class where the clone is expanded.

clone size	J gene	V gene	D gene	CDR3 protein	CDR3 DNA
few	TRBJ2-7	TRBV6-6	NA	CASSYSGASYEQYF	TGTGCCAGCAGTTACTCGGGGGCAAGCTACGAGCAGTACTTC
NA	TRBJ2-1	TRBV7-9	NA	CASSLNDEQFF	TGTGCCAGCAGCTTAAACGATGAGCAGTTCTTC
NA	TRBJ2-3	TRBV7-8	TRBD2	CASSLDMSGAADTQYF	TGTGCCAGCAGCTTAGATATGAGCGGGGCGGCTGATACGCAGTATTTT
NA	TRBJ1-1	TRBV5-6	NA	CASSPLRSNTEAFF	TGTGCCAGCAGCCCCCTACGTTCGAACACTGAAGCTTTCTTT
once	TRBJ1-6	TRBV5-6	NA	CASSFFRQARGNSPLHF	TGTGCCAGCAGCTTCTTCAGGCAGGCCAGAGGAAATTCACCCCTCCACTTT
NA	TRBJ1-4	TRBV5-6	NA	CASSARREWLGATNEKLFF	TGTGCCAGCAGCGCGCGCAGGGAATGGCTTGGGGCAACTAATGAAAAACTGTTTTTT
NA	TRBJ2-2	TRBV4-2	TRBD2	CASSQARTSGGVTGELFF	TGTGCCAGCAGCCAGGCTAGGACTAGCGGGGGGGTTACCGGGGAGCTGTTTTTT
NA	TRBJ2-2	TRBV12-5	NA	CASGQGTTGELFF	TGTGCTAGTGGCCAGGGTACCACCGGGGAGCTGTTTTTT
NA	TRBJ2-1	TRBV7-2	TRBD2	CASSLVGTSNYNEQFF	TGTGCCAGCAGCTTAGTAGGGACTAGCAACTACAATGAGCAGTTCTTC
NA	TRBJ1-1	TRBV5-1	NA	CASSLEWVSPEAFF	TGCGCCAGCAGCTTGGAGTGGGTTTCCCCTGAAGCTTTCTTT
NA	TRBJ1-6	TRBV7-9	TRBD1	CASSLGQGGGGSINSPLHF	TGTGCCAGCAGCTTAGGACAGGGAGGAGGGGGGTCTATCAATTCACCCCTCCACTTT
NA	TRBJ1-5	TRBV19	TRBD1	CASSIQGANQPQHF	TGTGCCAGTAGTATTCAGGGGGCGAATCAGCCCCAGCATTTT
NA	TRBJ2-5	TRBV7-2	NA	CASSNTGGKQGTQYF	TGTGCCAGCAGCAATACCGGGGGAAAGCAGGGGACCCAGTACTTC
NA	TRBJ1-2	TRBV19	NA	CASSIDSLYGYTF	TGCGCCAGTAGTATCGACAGTCTTTATGGCTACACCTTC
NA	TRBJ1-1	TRBV6-1	NA	CASNPSQRGTEAFF	TGTGCCAGCAACCCGTCCCAGCGGGGGACTGAAGCTTTCTTT
once	TRBJ2-5	TRBV5-4	TRBD2	CASSLLPLAGGFGETQYF	TGTGCCAGCAGCTTGCTTCCTCTAGCGGGGGGTTTCGGAGAGACCCAGTACTTC
NA	TRBJ1-2	TRBV19	TRBD1	CASSPHSQGNGYGYTF	TGTGCCAGTAGTCCACACTCACAGGGGAATGGCTATGGCTACACCTTC
NA	TRBJ1-1	TRBV18	NA	CASSPPEWGTEAFF	TGTGCCAGCTCACCACCGGAATGGGGCACTGAAGCTTTCTTT
NA	TRBJ1-2	TRBV19	TRBD1	CASSEPGQGSGGLYGYTF	TGTGCCAGTTCCGAACCGGGACAGGGGTCAGGGGGCCTCTATGGCTACACCTTC
NA	TRBJ1-2	TRBV6-1	NA	CASERLGQYYGYTF	TGTGCCAGTGAGCGCCTAGGACAGTACTATGGCTACACCTTC
NA	TRBJ2-5	TRBV5-1	TRBD1	CASSLVRGYQETQYF	TGCGCCAGCAGCTTGGTCAGGGGGTACCAAGAGACCCAGTACTTC
NA	TRBJ2-5	TRBV28	TRBD1	CATQKLGDRGLREQYF	TGTGCCACCCAAAAACTGGGGGACAGGGGGCTTCGGGAGCAGTACTTC
NA	TRBJ1-1	TRBV5-1	NA	CASSEQGGTEAFF	TGCGCCAGCAGCGAGCAAGGGGGCACTGAAGCTTTCTTT
few	TRBJ1-1	TRBV2	NA	CASSPQGRTEAFF	TGTGCCAGCAGCCCCCAGGGGAGGACTGAAGCTTTCTTT
NA	TRBJ1-2	TRBV10-3	NA	CAIRQDYGYTF	TGTGCCATCAGACAGGACTATGGCTACACCTTC
NA	TRBJ1-3	TRBV10-3	NA	CAIWGRGPISSGNTIYF	TGTGCCATCTGGGGCAGGGGACCAATTTCCTCTGGAAACACCATATATTTT
NA	TRBJ1-1	TRBV30	TRBD1	CAWSVVELSGGGPRTLNTEAFF	TGTGCCTGGAGTGTTGTGGAGTTGTCAGGGGGCGGACCCCGGACTTTGAACACTGAAGCTTTCTTT
NA	TRBJ1-3	TRBV30	NA	CAWSAQGMVSGNTIYF	TGTGCCTGGAGTGCTCAGGGTATGGTGTCTGGAAACACCATATATTTT